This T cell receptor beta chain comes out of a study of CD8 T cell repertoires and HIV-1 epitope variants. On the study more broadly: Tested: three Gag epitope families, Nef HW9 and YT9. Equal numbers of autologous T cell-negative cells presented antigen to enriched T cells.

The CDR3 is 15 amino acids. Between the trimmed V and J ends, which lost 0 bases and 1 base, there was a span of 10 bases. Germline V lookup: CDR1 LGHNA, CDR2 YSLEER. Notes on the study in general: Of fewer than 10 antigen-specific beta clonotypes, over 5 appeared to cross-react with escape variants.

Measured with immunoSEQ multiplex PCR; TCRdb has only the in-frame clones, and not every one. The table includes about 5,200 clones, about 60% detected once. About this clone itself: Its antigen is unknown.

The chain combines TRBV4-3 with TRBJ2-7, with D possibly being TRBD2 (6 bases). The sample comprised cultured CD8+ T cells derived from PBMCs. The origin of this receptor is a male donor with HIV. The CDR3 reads CASSQDRGGSYEQYF. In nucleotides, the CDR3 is TGCGCCAGCAGCCAAGATCGGGGAGGTTCCTACGAGCAGTACTTC.